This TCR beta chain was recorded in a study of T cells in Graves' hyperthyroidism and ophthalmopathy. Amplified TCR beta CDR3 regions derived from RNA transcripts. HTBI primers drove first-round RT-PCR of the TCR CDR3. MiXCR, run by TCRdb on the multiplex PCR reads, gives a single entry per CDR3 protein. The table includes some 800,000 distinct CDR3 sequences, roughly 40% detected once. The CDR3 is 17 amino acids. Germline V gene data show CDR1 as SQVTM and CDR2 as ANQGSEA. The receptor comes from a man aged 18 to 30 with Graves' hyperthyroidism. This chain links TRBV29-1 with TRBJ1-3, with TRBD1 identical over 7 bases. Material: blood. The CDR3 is CTASSERGPSSGNTIYF. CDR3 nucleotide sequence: TGCACCGCCAGCAGTGAGAGGGGGCCGTCCTCTGGAAACACCATATATTTT.